These T cell receptor beta chains were read from a single sample in a study of blood T cell repertoires in COVID-19. Using immunoSEQ multiplex PCR, the repertoire was profiled, and TCRdb retains in-frame clones only, with some absent. The profile covers some 380,000 clones, with 90% appearing a single time and 6.5% taken by the ten largest. The sequenced sample consisted of peripheral blood. All receptors derive from a man aged 18 to 29 with active or convalescent COVID-19. Each CDR3 is given with its conserved first and last residue. A D gene is named only where the DNA matches it firmly. Only part of the rows carry a size: once, few, many, or a class if the clone is expanded.

J,V,size,D,DNA,CDR3
TRBJ2-7,TRBV25-1,NA,TRBD2,TGTGCCAGCAGTGAGCTAGCGGGAGGAAGCGAGCAGTACTTC,CASSELAGGSEQYF
TRBJ2-6,TRBV20-1,NA,NA,TGCAGTGGGAGTGGGGCCAACGTCCTGACTTTC,CSGSGANVLTF
TRBJ1-1,TRBV5-4,NA,NA,TGTGCCAGCAGCTCGACTAGAGGTACTGAAGCTTTCTTT,CASSSTRGTEAFF
TRBJ1-1,TRBV19,NA,NA,TGTGCCAGTAGTATAGATTCCCGACAGGCGTACACTGAAGCTTTCTTT,CASSIDSRQAYTEAFF
TRBJ2-1,TRBV21-1,NA,NA,TGTGCCAGCAGCTTCTCCCTAGGGACTAGCGGGAGGAATGAGCAGTTCTTC,CASSFSLGTSGRNEQFF
TRBJ2-7,TRBV2,NA,NA,TGTGCCAGCAGCGAGACTAGTATCGAGCAGTACTTC,CASSETSIEQYF
TRBJ2-1,TRBV25-1,NA,TRBD1,TGTGCCAGCAGTTATAATGACAGGGGGATTTACAATGAGCAGTTCTTC,CASSYNDRGIYNEQFF
TRBJ2-6,TRBV4-2,few,NA,TGTGCCAGCAGCCCCTTCGGGAGCTCTGGGGCCAACGTGCTGACTTTC,CASSPFGSSGANVLTF
TRBJ1-2,TRBV14,NA,TRBD1,TGTGCCAGCAGCCGGGACAGGGTTGCACCCGTCTATGGCTACACCTTC,CASSRDRVAPVYGYTF
TRBJ1-6,TRBV18,NA,NA,TGTGCCAGCTCTCAACAGGGTGATTCACCCCTCCACTTT,CASSQQGDSPLHF
TRBJ2-5,TRBV6-1,NA,NA,TGTGCCAGCAGTGAAATAGCCACGACACTAGAAGAGACCCAGTACTTC,CASSEIATTLEETQYF
TRBJ1-1,TRBV19,NA,TRBD1,TGTGCCAGTATTCGCTTCGTCGGTAGGGGGCTGAACACTGAAGCTTTCTTT,CASIRFVGRGLNTEAFF
TRBJ1-1,TRBV11-2,NA,TRBD1,TGTGCCAGCAGCACAGGGGTTCTGGCTTTCTTT,CASSTGVLAFF
TRBJ1-5,TRBV5-1,NA,NA,TGCGCCAGCAGCGAGGGTCGTAGCAATCAGCCCCAGCATTTT,CASSEGRSNQPQHF
TRBJ1-5,TRBV5-6,NA,NA,TGTGCCAGCAGCCTATCAAGCAATCAGCCCCAGCATTTT,CASSLSSNQPQHF
TRBJ2-5,TRBV4-2,NA,TRBD2,TGTGCCAGCAGTTCCGAGCGGGAGGGTCAAGAGACCCAGTACTTC,CASSSEREGQETQYF
TRBJ1-4,TRBV2,NA,TRBD1,TGTGCCAGCGTGCCGGGACAGGGTAACGAAAAACTGTTTTTT,CASVPGQGNEKLFF
TRBJ1-1,TRBV30,NA,NA,TGTAGCGCGGCCTGGGACTTTGAAGCTTTCTTT,CSAAWDFEAFF